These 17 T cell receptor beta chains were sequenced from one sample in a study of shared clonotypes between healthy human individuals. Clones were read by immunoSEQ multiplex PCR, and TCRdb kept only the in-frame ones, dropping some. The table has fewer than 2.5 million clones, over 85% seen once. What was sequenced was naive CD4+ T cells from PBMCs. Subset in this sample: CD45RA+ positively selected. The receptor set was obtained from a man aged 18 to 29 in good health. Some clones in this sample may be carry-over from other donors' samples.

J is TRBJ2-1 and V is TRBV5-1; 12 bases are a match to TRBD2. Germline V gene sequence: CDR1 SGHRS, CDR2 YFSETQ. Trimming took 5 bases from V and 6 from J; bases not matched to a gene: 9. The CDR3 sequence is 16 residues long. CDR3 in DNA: TGCGCCAGCAGGAGGACCCTAGCGGGAGGGCCCAATGAGCAGTTCTTC. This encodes CASRRTLAGGPNEQFF.

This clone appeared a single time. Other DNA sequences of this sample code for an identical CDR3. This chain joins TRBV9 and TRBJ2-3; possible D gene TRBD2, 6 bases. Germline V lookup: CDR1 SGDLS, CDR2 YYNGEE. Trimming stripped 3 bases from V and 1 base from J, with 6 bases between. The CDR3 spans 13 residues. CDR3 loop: CASSGGGTDTQYF. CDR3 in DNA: TGTGCCAGCAGCGGGGGGGGCACAGATACGCAGTATTTT.

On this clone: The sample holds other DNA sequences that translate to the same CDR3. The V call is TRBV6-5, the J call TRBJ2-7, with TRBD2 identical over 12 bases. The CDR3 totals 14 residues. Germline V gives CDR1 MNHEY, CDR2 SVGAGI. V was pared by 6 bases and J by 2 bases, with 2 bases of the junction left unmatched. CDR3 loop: CASSRLAGAYEQYF. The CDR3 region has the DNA TGTGCCAGCAGCCGACTAGCGGGGGCCTACGAGCAGTACTTC.

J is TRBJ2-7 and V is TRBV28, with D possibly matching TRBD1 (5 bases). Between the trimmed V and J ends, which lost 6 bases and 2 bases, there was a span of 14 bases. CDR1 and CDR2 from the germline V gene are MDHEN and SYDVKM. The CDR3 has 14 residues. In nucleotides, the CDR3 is TGTGCCAGCAGCCCAAGTGACAGCCCCTACGAGCAGTACTTC. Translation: CASSPSDSPYEQYF.

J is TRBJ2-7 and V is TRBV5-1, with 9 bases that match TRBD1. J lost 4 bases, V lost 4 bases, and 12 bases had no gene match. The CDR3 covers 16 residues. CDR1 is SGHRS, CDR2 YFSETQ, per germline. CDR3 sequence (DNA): TGCGCCAGCAGCCCCCGGGACAGGGCGATGAGTTACGAGCAGTACTTC. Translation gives CASSPRDRAMSYEQYF.

CDR3 coding DNA: TGTGCCAGCAGTTCCCGTGGGCGGCCAGTGGGTGAGCAGTTCTTC. The encoded protein is CASSSRGRPVGEQFF. This rearrangement joins TRBV27 to TRBJ2-1; D not resolved. CDR3 size: 15 residues. The germline gives CDR1 MNHEY, CDR2 SMNVEV (reference sequence). V lost 4 bases, J lost 9 bases, and 19 bases lay in between.

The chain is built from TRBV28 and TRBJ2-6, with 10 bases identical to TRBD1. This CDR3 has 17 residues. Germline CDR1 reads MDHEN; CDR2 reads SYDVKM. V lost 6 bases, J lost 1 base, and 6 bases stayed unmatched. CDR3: CASSLRQGASGANVLTF. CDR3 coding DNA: TGTGCCAGCAGCCTACGACAGGGGGCGTCTGGGGCCAACGTCCTGACTTTC.

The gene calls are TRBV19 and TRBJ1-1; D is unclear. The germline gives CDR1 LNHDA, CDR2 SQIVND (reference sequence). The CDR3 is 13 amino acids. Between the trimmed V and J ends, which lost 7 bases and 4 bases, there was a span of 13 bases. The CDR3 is CASTALGRTEAFF. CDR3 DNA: TGTGCCAGTACAGCGCTAGGACGCACTGAAGCTTTCTTT.

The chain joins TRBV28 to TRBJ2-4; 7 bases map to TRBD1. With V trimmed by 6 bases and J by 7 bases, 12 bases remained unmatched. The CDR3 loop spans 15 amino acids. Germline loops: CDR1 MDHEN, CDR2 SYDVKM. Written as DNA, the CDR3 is TGTGCCAGCAGACCTTGGGCCCAAGGGGGCAACATTCAGTACTTC. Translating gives CASRPWAQGGNIQYF.

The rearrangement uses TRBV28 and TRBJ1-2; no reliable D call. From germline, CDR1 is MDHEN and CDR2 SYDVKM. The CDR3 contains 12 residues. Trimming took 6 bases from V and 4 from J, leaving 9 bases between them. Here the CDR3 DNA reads TGTGCCAGCAGAGATTCATCCTATGGCTACACCTTC. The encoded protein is CASRDSSYGYTF.

The CDR3 loop reads CASSLDRPRTDTQYF. CDR3 DNA: TGCGCCAGCAGCTTGGACAGGCCCCGCACAGATACGCAGTATTTT. The chain employs TRBV5-1 and TRBJ2-3, with TRBD1 as a possible D gene (5 bases). V gave up 0 bases and J gave up 1 base, with 9 bases separating them. Germline CDR1 SGHRS, CDR2 YFSETQ. The CDR3 is 15 amino acids.

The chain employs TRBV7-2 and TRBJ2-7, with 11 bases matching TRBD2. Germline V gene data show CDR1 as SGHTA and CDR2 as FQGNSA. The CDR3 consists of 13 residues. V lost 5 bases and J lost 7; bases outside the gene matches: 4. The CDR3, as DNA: TGTGCCAGCAGCACTAGCGGGAGCTTAGAGCAGTACTTC. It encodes CASSTSGSLEQYF.

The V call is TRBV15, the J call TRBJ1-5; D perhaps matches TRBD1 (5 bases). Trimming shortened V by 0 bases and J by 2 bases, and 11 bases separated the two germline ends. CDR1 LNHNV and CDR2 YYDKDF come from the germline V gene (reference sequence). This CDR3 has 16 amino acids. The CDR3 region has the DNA TGTGCCACCAGCAGAGATCCGACAGAGCGCAATCAGCCCCAGCATTTT. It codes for CATSRDPTERNQPQHF.

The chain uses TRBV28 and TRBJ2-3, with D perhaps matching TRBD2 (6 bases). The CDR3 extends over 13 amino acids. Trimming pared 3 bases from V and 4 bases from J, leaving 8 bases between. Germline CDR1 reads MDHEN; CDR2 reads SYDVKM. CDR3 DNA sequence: TGTGCCAGCAGTTTGACTAGGGCAGATACGCAGTATTTT. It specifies CASSLTRADTQYF.

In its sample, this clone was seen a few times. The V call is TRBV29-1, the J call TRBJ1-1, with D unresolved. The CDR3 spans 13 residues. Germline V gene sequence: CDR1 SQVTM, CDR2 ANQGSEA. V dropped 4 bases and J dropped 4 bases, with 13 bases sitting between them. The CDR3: CSVVGSWGTEAFF. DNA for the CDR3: TGCAGCGTTGTGGGGTCGTGGGGCACTGAAGCTTTCTTT.

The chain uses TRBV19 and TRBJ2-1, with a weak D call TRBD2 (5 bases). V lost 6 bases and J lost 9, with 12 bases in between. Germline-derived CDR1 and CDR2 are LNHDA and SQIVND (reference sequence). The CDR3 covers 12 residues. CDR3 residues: CASRPSEGEQFF. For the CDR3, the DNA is TGTGCCAGTAGGCCGTCCGAGGGTGAGCAGTTCTTC.

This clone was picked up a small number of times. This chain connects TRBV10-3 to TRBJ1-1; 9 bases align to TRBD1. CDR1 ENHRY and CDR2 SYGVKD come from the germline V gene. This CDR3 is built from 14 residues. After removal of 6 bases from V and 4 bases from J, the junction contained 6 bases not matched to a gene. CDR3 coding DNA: TGTGCCATCAGCACGGGACAGGGTGGCACTGAAGCTTTCTTT. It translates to CAISTGQGGTEAFF.